This is a list of T cell receptor beta chains from one sample in a study of shared clonotypes between healthy human individuals. The protocol was immunoSEQ multiplex PCR, while the TCRdb copy is restricted to in-frame clones and leaves out a portion. The table shows 2,500,000 or so clones, with approximately 92% occurring only once. The sequenced sample consisted of naive CD4+ T cells sorted from blood. The receptor source for this set is a man aged 18 to 29 in good health. Each CDR3 is given with its conserved first and last residue. The D gene is left open where the match is weak. Clone size is given for some rows only: seen once, a few or many times, or a class if the clone is expanded.

j_call v_call clone_size d_call cdr3_nt cdr3_aa
TRBJ2-5 TRBV7-9 NA NA TGTGCCAGCAGCTTGGTCCACGACTCCACCCAGTACTTC CASSLVHDSTQYF
TRBJ2-5 TRBV2 NA NA TGTGCCAGCAGTGAATTGAGGGAAGAGACCCAGTACTTC CASSELREETQYF
TRBJ2-2 TRBV7-2 NA NA TGTGCCAGCAGCCGGTCTGGATACACCGGGGAGCTGTTTTTT CASSRSGYTGELFF
TRBJ1-2 TRBV6-5 NA NA TGTGCCAGCAGTTATGCATCGACGGCTTATTACGATGGCTACACCTTC CASSYASTAYYDGYTF
TRBJ2-7 TRBV6-5 NA TRBD1 TGTGCCAGCAGTTACTCGAACGACAGGGGCACCTACGAGCAGTACTTC CASSYSNDRGTYEQYF
TRBJ1-3 TRBV5-1 NA TRBD1 TGCGCCAGCAGCTTGGAAACAGGGGGTGGAAACACCATATATTTT CASSLETGGGNTIYF
TRBJ1-4 TRBV9 NA NA TGTGCCAGCAGCGTTCGGTCGTGGGGAGAAAAACTGTTTTTT CASSVRSWGEKLFF
TRBJ2-7 TRBV6-5 few NA TGTGCCAGCAGCCAAGACAGATCCTTTCCTGGCGAGCAGTACTTC CASSQDRSFPGEQYF
TRBJ2-2 TRBV2 once TRBD1 TGTGCCAGCAGAGCCGGGACAGGGCTGAACACCGGGGAGCTGTTTTTT CASRAGTGLNTGELFF
TRBJ2-2 TRBV13 NA NA TGTGCCAGCAGCTCCCGGGACTTCCCGAACACCGGGGAGCTGTTTTTT CASSSRDFPNTGELFF
TRBJ2-1 TRBV7-3 NA TRBD2 TGTGCCAGCAGCCCTAAGCGGGGGGGACTTGATGAGCAGTTCTTC CASSPKRGGLDEQFF
TRBJ2-7 TRBV13 NA NA TGTGCCAGCAGCTTATATGGACAGTTAAGGGGGCAGTACTTC CASSLYGQLRGQYF
TRBJ1-1 TRBV19 NA NA TGTGCCAGTAGCCGGGGCAACCGGAACACTGAAGCTTTCTTT CASSRGNRNTEAFF
TRBJ1-4 TRBV6-6 NA TRBD1 TGTGCCAGCAGTCAGACAGGGTCTAATGAAAAACTGTTTTTT CASSQTGSNEKLFF
TRBJ1-4 TRBV29-1 NA NA TGCAGCGTTGGGACAAATGAAAAACTGTTTTTT CSVGTNEKLFF
TRBJ2-3 TRBV28 NA NA TGTGCCAGCAGTTTATTATTAGCGCTAAGCACAGATACGCAGTATTTT CASSLLLALSTDTQYF
TRBJ1-3 TRBV30 NA NA TGTGCCTGGAGTGGATATGGAAACACCATATATTTT CAWSGYGNTIYF
TRBJ1-3 TRBV14 NA NA TGTGCCAGCAGCCAAGATGGCAGCCCGGGCTCTGGAAACACCATATATTTT CASSQDGSPGSGNTIYF
TRBJ1-2 TRBV7-2 NA NA TGTGCCAGCAGCTTAGCCAGCCTAAACTATGGCTACACCTTC CASSLASLNYGYTF
TRBJ1-2 TRBV27 NA NA TGTGCCAGCAGTCCCGGTAGAGGGACTAACTATGGCTACACCTTC CASSPGRGTNYGYTF
TRBJ2-1 TRBV5-1 NA TRBD2 TGCGCCAGCAGCCCCGGGACTAGCCAATACAATGAGCAGTTCTTC CASSPGTSQYNEQFF
TRBJ2-3 TRBV2 NA NA TGTGCCAGCAGGGACCCAATACTAGGAGATACGCAGTATTTT CASRDPILGDTQYF
TRBJ2-7 TRBV4-1 NA TRBD2 TGCGCCAGCAGCCCCTCCAATCCGGGACTAGGGGCATACGAGCAGTACTTC CASSPSNPGLGAYEQYF
TRBJ1-2 TRBV19 NA NA TGTGCCAGTAGCTGGCGGGGGGCGAACTATGGCTACACCTTC CASSWRGANYGYTF
TRBJ1-2 TRBV6-5 NA NA TGTGCCAGCAGTTACTCGAGGCAGGGAAATGGCTACACCTTC CASSYSRQGNGYTF